Included here is one T cell receptor beta chain sequence, with context. The target of this receptor is not known. One base away there is no much larger clone; base qualities are not given. Each collaborating institution followed its own protocols to collect whole blood in K2EDTA tubes. For TCRbeta analysis, collaborators shipped samples as frozen whole blood, isolated PBMCs, or DNA extracted from either of those sample types. CDR1 and CDR2 were assigned from the germline V gene as LGHNA and YSLEER. The CDR3 spans 17 residues, from the cysteine through the phenylalanine. CDR3 DNA only is kept here, 51 bases in frame from base 1. V was cut back by 4 bases and J by 1 base, leaving a gap of 19 bases between them. These data belong to a study of blood T cell repertoires in COVID-19 (dated by TCRdb to 2018 to 2021). Regarding the research as a whole: The collaborator samples originated in the United States, Italy and Spain and spanned the acute and convalescent phases of COVID-19. The prospective study material was composed of cDNA or gDNA derived from T cells, B-cell-depleted T cells, or PBMCs. Subjects who had been exposed to COVID-19, were actively infected with it, or had recovered from it provided the deeply sampled blood TCRbeta repertoires that made up the dataset. The repertoires were released in a freely available public database intended as a resource for research on the immune response to SARS-CoV-2. Samples came from the ongoing ImmuneRACE study (first 160 participants) plus 1,254 subjects from 6 global collaborators. Sample metadata almost always included a de-identified subject ID, COVID-19 status, age in years and sex. Where available, HLA class I and class II types were taken from metadata supplied by the sample provider and were not determined by assay-based typing.

TCRbeta CDR3 regions were amplified from genomic DNA by means of the immunoSEQ Assay, a bias-controlled multiplex PCR. As for the authors' bioinformatics: The number of nucleated cells in each sample was estimated from the amplification of reference gene primers within the assay. To quantify the absolute abundance of each unique TCRbeta CDR3 rearrangement, sequence reads were collapsed and filtered. Productive Simpson clonality was computed per sample as the square root of Simpson's diversity index over productive rearrangements. As stored in TCRdb, this immuneACCESS dataset retains in-frame rearrangements with V and J assigned. A fraction of the clones does not appear; measured against another copy, unresolved V genes explain less than half of the discrepancy, and the remainder lacks a known reason. The D gene and trimming were derived from the DNA, and the V and J assignments and clone size from that table. Present in this sample are 64,000 or so clones, under 95% of which were seen just once. The top ten constitute roughly 1.5% of the sample.

The full study reports these points: Clinical and demographic metadata were provided uncurated, with the amount varying by source and participant.

This clonotype was sampled from a human donor in a cohort sampled during active COVID-19. The sample consisted of peripheral blood. This chain joins TRBV4-3 to TRBJ2-5, with the D gene not confidently named. The nucleotide sequence is given as TGCGCCAGCAGCCCTAGTGCTTCTCTTAGAATCCAAGAGACCCAGTACTTC. Translated, it gives CASSPSASLRIQETQYF.